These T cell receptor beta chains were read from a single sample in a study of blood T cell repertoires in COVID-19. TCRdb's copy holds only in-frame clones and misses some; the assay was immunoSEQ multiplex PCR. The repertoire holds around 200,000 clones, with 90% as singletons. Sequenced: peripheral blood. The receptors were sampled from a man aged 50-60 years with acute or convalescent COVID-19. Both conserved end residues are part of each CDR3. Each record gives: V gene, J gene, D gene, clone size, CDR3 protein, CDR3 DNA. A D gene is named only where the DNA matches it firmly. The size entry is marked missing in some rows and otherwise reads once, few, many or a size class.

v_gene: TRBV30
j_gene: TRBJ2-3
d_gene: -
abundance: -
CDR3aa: CAWSVGTGDTDTQYF
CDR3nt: TGTGCCTGGAGTGTAGGGACGGGGGACACAGATACGCAGTATTTT

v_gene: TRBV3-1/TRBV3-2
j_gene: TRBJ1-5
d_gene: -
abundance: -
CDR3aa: CASSQDMAGPQHF
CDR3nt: TGTGCCAGCAGCCAAGATATGGCGGGGCCCCAGCATTTT

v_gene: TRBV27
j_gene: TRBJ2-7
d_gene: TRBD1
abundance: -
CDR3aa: CASSLAGDRRDEQYF
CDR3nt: TGTGCCAGCAGTTTGGCCGGGGACAGGCGAGACGAGCAGTACTTC

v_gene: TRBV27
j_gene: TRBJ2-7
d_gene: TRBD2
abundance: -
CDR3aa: CASSLIPGGYEQYF
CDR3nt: TGTGCCAGCAGTTTAATCCCGGGGGGATACGAGCAGTACTTC

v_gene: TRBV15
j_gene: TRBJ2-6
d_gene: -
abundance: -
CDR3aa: CATSRDRSGANVLTF
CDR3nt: TGTGCCACCAGCAGAGATCGCTCTGGGGCCAACGTCCTGACTTTC

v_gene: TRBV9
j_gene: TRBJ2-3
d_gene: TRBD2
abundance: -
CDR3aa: CASSVALAGSTDTQYF
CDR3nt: TGTGCCAGCAGCGTAGCACTAGCGGGTAGCACAGATACGCAGTATTTT

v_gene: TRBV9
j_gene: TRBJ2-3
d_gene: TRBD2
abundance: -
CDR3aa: CASSVANSGGTDTQYF
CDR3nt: TGTGCCAGCAGCGTAGCTAATAGCGGGGGCACAGATACGCAGTATTTT

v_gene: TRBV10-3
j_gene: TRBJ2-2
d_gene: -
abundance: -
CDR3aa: CAISVTSDTGELFF
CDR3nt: TGTGCCATCAGTGTAACCAGTGACACCGGGGAGCTGTTTTTT

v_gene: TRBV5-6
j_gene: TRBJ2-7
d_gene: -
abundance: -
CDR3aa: CASSFRRDPGYEQYF
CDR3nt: TGTGCCAGCAGCTTTAGGCGGGACCCCGGTTACGAGCAGTACTTC

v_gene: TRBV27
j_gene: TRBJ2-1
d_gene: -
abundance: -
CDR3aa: CASSARGLSSYNEQFF
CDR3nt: TGTGCCAGCAGTGCGCGCGGGTTGAGCTCCTACAATGAGCAGTTCTTC

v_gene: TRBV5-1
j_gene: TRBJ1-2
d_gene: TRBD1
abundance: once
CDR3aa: CASSTGGGGLRGYTF
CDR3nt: TGCGCCAGCAGTACCGGTGGAGGGGGCTTGCGGGGCTACACCTTC

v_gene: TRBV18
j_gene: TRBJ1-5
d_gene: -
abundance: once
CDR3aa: CASGSYNQPQHF
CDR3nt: TGTGCCAGCGGGAGTTACAATCAGCCCCAGCATTTT

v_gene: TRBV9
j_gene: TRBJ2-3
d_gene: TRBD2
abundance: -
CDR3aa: CASSVGLAGGPWADTQYF
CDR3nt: TGTGCCAGCAGCGTAGGTCTAGCGGGGGGGCCTTGGGCAGATACGCAGTATTTT

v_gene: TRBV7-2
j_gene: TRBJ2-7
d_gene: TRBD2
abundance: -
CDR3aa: CASRKASGRNEQYF
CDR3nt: TGTGCCAGCAGAAAGGCTAGCGGGAGGAACGAGCAGTACTTC

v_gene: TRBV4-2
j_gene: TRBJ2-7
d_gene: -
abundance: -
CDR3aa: CASSQDRGFPLSYEQYF
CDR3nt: TGTGCCAGCAGCCAAGATAGGGGGTTCCCACTATCCTACGAGCAGTACTTC

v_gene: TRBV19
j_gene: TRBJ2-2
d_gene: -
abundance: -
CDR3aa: CASSIQRGGRAGGELFF
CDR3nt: TGTGCCAGTAGTATCCAAAGGGGGGGCAGGGCCGGCGGGGAGCTGTTTTTT

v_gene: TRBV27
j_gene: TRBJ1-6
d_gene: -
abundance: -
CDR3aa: CASSLWGGLSPLHF
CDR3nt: TGTGCCAGCAGTTTATGGGGGGGATTGTCACCCCTCCACTTT

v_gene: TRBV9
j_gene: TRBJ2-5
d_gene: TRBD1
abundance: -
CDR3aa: CASSARTGSQETQYF
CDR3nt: TGTGCCAGCAGCGCGCGGACAGGCAGCCAAGAGACCCAGTACTTC

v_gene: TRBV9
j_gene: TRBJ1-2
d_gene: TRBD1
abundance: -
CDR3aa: CASSVAQGGFYGYTF
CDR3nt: TGTGCCAGCAGCGTAGCTCAGGGGGGCTTTTATGGCTACACCTTC

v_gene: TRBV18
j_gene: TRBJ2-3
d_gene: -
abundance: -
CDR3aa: CASSPTGTHDTQYF
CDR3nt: TGTGCCAGCTCACCAACAGGAACCCACGATACGCAGTATTTT

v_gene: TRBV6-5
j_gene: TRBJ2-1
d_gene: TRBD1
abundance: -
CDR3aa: CASSLRDREVNEQFF
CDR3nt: TGTGCCAGCAGTCTCCGGGACAGGGAAGTCAATGAGCAGTTCTTC

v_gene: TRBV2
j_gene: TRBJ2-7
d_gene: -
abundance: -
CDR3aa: CASTLTATTVF
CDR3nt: TGTGCCAGCACCTTGACAGCGACAACGGTCTTC

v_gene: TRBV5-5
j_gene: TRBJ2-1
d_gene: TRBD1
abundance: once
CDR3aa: CASSAQGFGTGYNEQFF
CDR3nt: TGTGCCAGCAGCGCCCAAGGATTCGGGACAGGTTACAATGAGCAGTTCTTC

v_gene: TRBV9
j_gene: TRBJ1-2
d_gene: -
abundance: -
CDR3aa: CASSRSGLVQGDNYGYTF
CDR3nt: TGTGCCAGCAGCCGTTCAGGGTTGGTGCAAGGGGATAACTATGGCTACACCTTC

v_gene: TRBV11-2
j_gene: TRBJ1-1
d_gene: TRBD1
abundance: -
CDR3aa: CASSPRQGTTEAFF
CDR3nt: TGTGCCAGCAGCCCGCGACAGGGGACCACTGAAGCTTTCTTT

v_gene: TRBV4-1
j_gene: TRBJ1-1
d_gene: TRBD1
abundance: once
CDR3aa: CASSPGQGAFPEAFF
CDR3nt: TGCGCCAGCAGCCCGGGACAGGGGGCATTTCCTGAAGCTTTCTTT

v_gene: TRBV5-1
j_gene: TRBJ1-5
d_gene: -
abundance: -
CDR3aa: CASSLDQSNQPQHF
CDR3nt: TGCGCCAGCAGCTTGGATCAGAGCAATCAGCCCCAGCATTTT

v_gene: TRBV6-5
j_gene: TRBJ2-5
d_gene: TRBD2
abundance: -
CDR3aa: CASSRGGKETQYF
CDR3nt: TGTGCCAGCAGCCGCGGGGGGAAGGAGACCCAGTACTTC

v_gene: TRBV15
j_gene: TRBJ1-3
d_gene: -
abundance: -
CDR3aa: CATGDSGNTIYF
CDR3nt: TGTGCCACCGGAGACTCTGGAAACACCATATATTTT

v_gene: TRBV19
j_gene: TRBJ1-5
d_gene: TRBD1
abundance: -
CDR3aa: CASTYEGGTGYQPQHF
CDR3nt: TGTGCCAGTACCTATGAGGGGGGGACAGGATATCAGCCCCAGCATTTT

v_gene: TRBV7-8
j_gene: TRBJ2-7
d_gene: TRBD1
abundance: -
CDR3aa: CASSSAGTGSYEQYF
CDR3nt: TGTGCCAGCAGCAGCGCCGGGACAGGCTCCTACGAGCAGTACTTC

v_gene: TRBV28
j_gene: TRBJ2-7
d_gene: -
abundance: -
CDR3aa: CASLWGGGYEQYF
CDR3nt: TGTGCCAGCCTATGGGGAGGGGGCTACGAGCAGTACTTC

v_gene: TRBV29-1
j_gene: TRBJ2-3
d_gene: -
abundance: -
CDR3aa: CSVERSTDTQYF
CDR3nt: TGCAGCGTTGAGAGGAGCACAGATACGCAGTATTTT

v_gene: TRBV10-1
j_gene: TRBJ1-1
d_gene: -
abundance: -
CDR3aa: CASSNEGHLEAFF
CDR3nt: TGCGCCAGTTCCAACGAAGGACACCTTGAAGCTTTCTTT

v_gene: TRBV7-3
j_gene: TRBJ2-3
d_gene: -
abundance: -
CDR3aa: CASSLSSGTSTDTQYF
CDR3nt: TGTGCCAGCAGCTTAAGTTCAGGGACAAGCACAGATACGCAGTATTTT

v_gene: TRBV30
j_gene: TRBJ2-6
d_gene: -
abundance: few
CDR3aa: CAWRLSSIDVLTF
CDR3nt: TGTGCCTGGAGGTTGAGTAGCATCGACGTCCTGACTTTC

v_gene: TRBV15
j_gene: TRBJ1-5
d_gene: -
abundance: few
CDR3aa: CATSRVGLSEPQHF
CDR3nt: TGTGCCACCAGCAGAGTGGGCCTTAGTGAGCCCCAGCATTTT

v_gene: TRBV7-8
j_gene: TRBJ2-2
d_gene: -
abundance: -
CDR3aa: CASSLGGGRVNTGELFF
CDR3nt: TGTGCCAGCAGCTTAGGCGGTGGCAGGGTGAACACCGGGGAGCTGTTTTTT

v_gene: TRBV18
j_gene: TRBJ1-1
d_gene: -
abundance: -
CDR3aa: CASSSRGTEAFF
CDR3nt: TGTGCCAGCTCATCCAGGGGCACTGAAGCTTTCTTT

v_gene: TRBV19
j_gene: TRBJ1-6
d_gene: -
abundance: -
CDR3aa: CASSRMARDSPLHF
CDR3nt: TGTGCCAGTAGTAGAATGGCGCGGGATTCACCCCTCCACTTT

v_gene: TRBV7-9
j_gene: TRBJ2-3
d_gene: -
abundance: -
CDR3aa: CASSLLSSATDTQYF
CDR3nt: TGTGCCAGCAGCTTATTGTCTAGCGCCACAGATACGCAGTATTTT

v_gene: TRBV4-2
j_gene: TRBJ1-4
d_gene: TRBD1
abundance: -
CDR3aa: CASSLGTGEDEKLFF
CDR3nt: TGTGCCAGCAGCTTGGGGACAGGGGAGGATGAAAAACTGTTTTTT

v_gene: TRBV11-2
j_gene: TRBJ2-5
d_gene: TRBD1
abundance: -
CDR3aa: CASSVGQGTETQYF
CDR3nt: TGTGCCAGCAGCGTTGGACAGGGGACCGAGACCCAGTACTTC

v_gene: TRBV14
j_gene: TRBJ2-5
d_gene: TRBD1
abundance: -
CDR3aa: CASSSGQGSFMETQYF
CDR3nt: TGTGCCAGCAGCTCAGGACAGGGTTCTTTCATGGAGACCCAGTACTTC

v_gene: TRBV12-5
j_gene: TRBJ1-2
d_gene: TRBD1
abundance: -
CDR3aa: CASGWGGTGSRNYGYTF
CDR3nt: TGTGCTAGTGGTTGGGGTGGGACAGGTTCCCGTAACTATGGCTACACCTTC

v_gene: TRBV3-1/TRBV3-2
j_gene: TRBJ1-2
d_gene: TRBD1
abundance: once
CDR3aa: CASSDRDRGGYTF
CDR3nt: TGTGCCAGCAGCGACCGGGACAGGGGGGGCTACACCTTC

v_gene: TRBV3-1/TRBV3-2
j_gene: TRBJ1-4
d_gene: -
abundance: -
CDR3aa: CASSQGTVYEKLFF
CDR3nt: TGTGCCAGCAGCCAAGGGACAGTCTATGAAAAACTGTTTTTT

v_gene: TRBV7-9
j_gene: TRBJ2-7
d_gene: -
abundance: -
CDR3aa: CASSWTGGVYEQYF
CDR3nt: TGTGCCAGCAGCTGGACAGGCGGGGTTTACGAGCAGTACTTC